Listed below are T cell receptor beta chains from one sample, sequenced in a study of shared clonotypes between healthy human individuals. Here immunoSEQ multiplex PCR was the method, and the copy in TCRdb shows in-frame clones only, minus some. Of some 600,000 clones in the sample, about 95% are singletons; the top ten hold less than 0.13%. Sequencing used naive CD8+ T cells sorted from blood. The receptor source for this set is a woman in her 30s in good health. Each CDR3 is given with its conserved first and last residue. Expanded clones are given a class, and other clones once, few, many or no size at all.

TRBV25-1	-	CASSGTNYGYTF
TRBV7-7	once	CASSLERSPYNEQFF
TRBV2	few	CASSWARREGGTGELFF
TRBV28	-	CASSLFPGSYEQYF
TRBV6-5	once	CASRSLGVMNTEAFF
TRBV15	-	CATTKLGTENTGELFF
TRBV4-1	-	CASSQEVVASYEQYF
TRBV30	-	CAWSEGTYEQYF
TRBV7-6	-	CASSLGQGPPVDNSPLHF
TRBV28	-	CASSLGARGTDTQYF
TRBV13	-	CASSLPAYEQFF
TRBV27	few	CASSWDGAAQHF
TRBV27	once	CASSLVGPPNTEAFF
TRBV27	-	CASSWTGGFQPQHF
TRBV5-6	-	CASSLIRQDYGYTF
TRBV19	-	CASSTGYYSNQPQHF
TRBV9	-	CASSVDQGGFNGYTF
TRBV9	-	CASSVDREETQYF
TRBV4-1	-	CASSYRQGPYEQYF
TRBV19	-	CASSWGLATGELFF
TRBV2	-	CASSRRGYEQYF
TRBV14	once	CASSQVKAGQPTGELFF
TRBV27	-	CASSFRVHTEAFF
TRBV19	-	CASSSGGGRDTEAFF
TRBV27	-	CASSQGPGYEKLFF
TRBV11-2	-	CASSLASDSYGYTF
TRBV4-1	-	CASSQDLLRATNEKLFF
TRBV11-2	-	CASSLRFGTGGVGNTIYF
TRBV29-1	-	CSVEKGPSSYEQYF
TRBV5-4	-	CARSTGTDTQYF
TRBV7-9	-	CASSLVARSYEQYF
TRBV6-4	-	CASSGFTGTGHFGDTQYF
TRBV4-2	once	CASSQDDGATNEKLFF
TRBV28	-	CASSSVSSKFIRPYEQYF
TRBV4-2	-	CASSPEAVSTDTQYF
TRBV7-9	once	CASSVTSGRLHEQFF
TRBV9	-	CASSGYRVANYGYTF
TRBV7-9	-	CASSAVGYYGYTF
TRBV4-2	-	CASSQKRDSTDTQYF
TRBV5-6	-	CASSLAMDLLRYGYTF
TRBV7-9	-	CASSRRGDTQYF
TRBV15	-	CATSRDPGVNEQFF
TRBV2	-	CASSEVGASNEKLFF
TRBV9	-	CASSVGGNGAYNEQFF
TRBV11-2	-	CASSLVGGQGYYEQYF
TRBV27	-	CASSLWDRGEQYF